This T cell receptor beta chain was sequenced in a study of CD8+ T cells in alopecia areata (dated by TCRdb to the late 2010s). With respect to the entire study: Treated patients were enrolled in an open-label pilot trial of oral tofacitinib, 5 to 10 mg twice daily, for moderate-to-severe alopecia areata. Tofacitinib-treated patients had biopsies at baseline and at 4 and 24 weeks of treatment, with a later scalp biopsy in several patients. Clonality in the scalp was compared among normal scalp (n=4), patchy alopecia areata scalp (n=8), and alopecia totalis/universalis scalp (n=8). immunoSEQ multiplex PCR using 35 Vbeta forward primers and 13 Jbeta reverse primers was used to amplify TCRbeta CDR3 regions. In humans, TCRbeta sequencing was performed on scalp tissue and on sorted CD4+ and CD8+ peripheral blood T cells from healthy controls and from patients with patchy or totalis/universalis alopecia areata. In treated patients, disease severity was measured using the SALT score, which gives the percentage of scalp surface area affected. Tofacitinib was administered for 6 to 18 months, and 6 months of follow-up off drug were then conducted to assess delayed response and recurrence. RNA was extracted with the PAXgene miRNA kit for fixed scalp, the miRNeasy kit for PBMCs, and the RNeasy kit for mouse skin. The study used high-throughput TCRbeta sequencing to examine T cell clonal expansion in alopecia areata, in both the C3H/HeJ mouse model and human patients. Overall results and qualifications from the work: Resident alphabeta T cells in normal human skin are also sequenced, complicating scalp TCR repertoire analysis, unlike mouse skin dominated by gammadelta T cells. Compared with normal scalp, lesional scalp, particularly in alopecia totalis/universalis, had higher clonality and more expanded CD8+ clones, which suggests antigenic drive. Because the treated cohort was small and had only one nonresponder, larger studies are needed to examine links between baseline CD8+ expansion and response. During tofacitinib treatment, many expanded lesional clones stuck around in both scalp and blood, and this persistence may partly explain why relapse happens after treatment is stopped. Tofacitinib significantly lowered scalp clonality and the number of expanded CD8+ clones among the top 100 scalp clones. Shared TCR sequences between patients were less evident than in mice, which may be partly attributable to HLA diversity in the patient population.

This clone showed up just a few times. No antigen is known for it. Per-base quality was not reported, and no clone a single base away is much larger than it. Library preparation employed the immunoSEQ multiplex PCR assay. RNA was extracted from all samples and reverse transcribed into cDNA as template for TCR sequencing. SuperScript III was used for first-strand cDNA synthesis, primed with a 2:1 mix of oligo-dT and random hexamers. Amplification bias was assessed with a synthetic immune receptor repertoire, and residual bias was removed computationally. On the study's bioinformatics: Raw reads were preprocessed for error removal, and CDR3 was defined according to IMGT conventions as running from the conserved cysteine to phenylalanine. Clonality was computed by normalizing Shannon entropy by log2 of the number of productive unique TCRs and subtracting the result from 1. Scalp TCRbeta sequences were cross-referenced with sorted blood CD4 and CD8 repertoires so that the CD4 or CD8 identity of scalp clones could be inferred. Entries here come from immuneACCESS through TCRdb and include only in-frame sequences with V and J called. Some clones fail to appear in such tables; in the studies checked, an unresolved V gene covers under half of the shortfall, and the cause of the remainder is unknown. The D gene and trimming were derived from the DNA, and the V and J assignments and clone size from that table. This sample has 95,000 to 150,000 clones in its table, and about 50% of those were observed once. Around 0.44% of the sample lies in the top ten.

The CDR3 measures 15 amino acids from cysteine to phenylalanine. Left in the record is the CDR3 DNA by itself, 45 bases read in frame from the first base. As encoded in the germline V gene, CDR1 is SGHTA while CDR2 is FQGNSA. Trimming accounts for 1 base at V and 5 bases at J, while the number of junction bases matched to no gene is 4. This sample's time point label indicates: about 4 weeks on oral tofacitinib. This specimen's treatment or condition label, interpreted: oral pan-JAK inhibitor, 5-10 mg twice daily. Peripheral blood and lesional scalp punch biopsies were obtained from patients with alopecia areata. PBMCs were separated by density centrifugation and stained for CD3, CD4 and CD8, after which CD4+ and CD8+ T cells were sorted on a FACSAria.

This specimen consisted of CD4+ T cells sorted from blood, obtained at week 4, from a patient treated with tofacitinib. The chain links TRBV7-2 with TRBJ1-4; 7 of the junction bases match TRBD1. The receptor comes from a human donor with alopecia areata. The DNA is as follows: TGTGCCAGCAGCTTAGGACAGGGTGGCAATGAAAAACTGTTTTTT. Translated, this is CASSLGQGGNEKLFF.